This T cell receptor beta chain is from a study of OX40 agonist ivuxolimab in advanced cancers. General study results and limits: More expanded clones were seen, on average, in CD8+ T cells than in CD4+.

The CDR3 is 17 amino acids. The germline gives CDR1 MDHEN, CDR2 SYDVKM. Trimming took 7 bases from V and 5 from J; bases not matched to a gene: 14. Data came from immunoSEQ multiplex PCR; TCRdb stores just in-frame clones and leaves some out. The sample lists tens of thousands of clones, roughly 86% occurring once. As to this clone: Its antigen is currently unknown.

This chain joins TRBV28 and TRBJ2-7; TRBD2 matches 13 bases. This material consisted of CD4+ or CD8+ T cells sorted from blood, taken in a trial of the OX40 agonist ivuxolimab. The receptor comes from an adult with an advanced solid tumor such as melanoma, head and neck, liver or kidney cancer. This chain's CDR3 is CASTSASGLAGDHEQYF. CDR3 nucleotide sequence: TGTGCCAGCACGTCCGCCAGTGGACTAGCGGGAGATCACGAGCAGTACTTC.